This T cell receptor beta chain was recovered during a study of OX40 agonist ivuxolimab in advanced cancers. On the study more broadly: Treatment of patients was with ivuxolimab, an agonistic anti-OX40 (CD134) antibody. Three patients responded partially, comprising one with hepatocellular carcinoma and two with cutaneous melanoma. The mean age was about 61 years, ranging from 23 to 79, with around four fifths of participants male.

Here immunoSEQ multiplex PCR was the method, and the copy in TCRdb shows in-frame clones only, minus some. The sample includes fewer than 95,000 clones, around 91% seen only once; the top ten take 0.65% to 0.85%. CDR3 length: 14 amino acids. The V end was cut by 1 base, the J end by 2 bases, with 9 bases between. The V gene's germline CDR1 is SEHNR and CDR2 FQNEAQ (reference sequence). Blood draws occurred at baseline, cycle 4 day 1, and cycle 7 day 1. The sample was CD4+ or CD8+ T cells sorted from blood, taken in a trial of the OX40 agonist ivuxolimab. The chain combines TRBV7-9 with TRBJ2-7; D is unresolved. The TCR sequence derives from an adult with an advanced solid tumor such as melanoma, head and neck, liver or kidney cancer. CDR3 sequence (DNA): TGTGCCAGCAGCTTAGGGGGAATCACCTACGAGCAGTACTTC. This gives the protein CASSLGGITYEQYF.